These 13 T cell receptor beta chains originate from one sample sequenced in a study of beta chain features in type 1 diabetes. Every isolated RNA sample was fully reverse transcribed, so sequencing captured expressed TCRB transcripts. Generated by immunoSEQ multiplex PCR, the TCRdb table keeps only in-frame clones and is missing some. The sample yields hundreds of thousands of clones, about 30% seen once. Sequencing was carried out using naive CD4+ T cells from blood. Source of these receptors: a man in his late teens or twenties in good health.

V gene TRBV9 combines with J gene TRBJ2-3, with 8 nucleotides matching TRBD2. Looked up from germline, CDR1 is SGDLS and CDR2 is YYNGEE. This CDR3 has 18 residues. Trimming took 0 bases from V and 5 from J; bases not matched to a gene: 14. The CDR3 spells CASSVDSGNLPGGDTQYF. The CDR3 DNA sequence: TGTGCCAGCAGCGTAGATAGCGGGAACCTCCCAGGAGGAGATACGCAGTATTTT.

There are a few counts of this clone. The V and J genes are TRBV11-2 and TRBJ2-7; possibly TRBD2 for D (6 bases). V was shortened by 5 bases and J by 5 bases, with 7 bases between the two germline ends. This CDR3 contains 11 residues. CDR1 and CDR2 from the germline V gene are SGHAT and FQNNGV. CDR3 in DNA: TGTGCCAGCAGCAGGAGGGACGAGCAGTACTTC. It is translated as CASSRRDEQYF.

A few counts support this clone. The rearrangement uses TRBV7-9 and TRBJ2-1; D not resolved. CDR1 and CDR2 from the germline V gene are SEHNR and FQNEAQ (reference sequence). The V and J ends lost 4 bases and 10 bases respectively, with 8 bases between them. The CDR3 sequence is 11 residues long. CDR3 in amino acids: CASSSVGEQFF. The CDR3 bases are TGTGCCAGCAGCTCAGTAGGGGAGCAGTTCTTC.

This clone was counted a few times. The rearrangement uses TRBV9 and TRBJ2-1, with D hard to call. The V end was cut by 1 base, the J end by 0 bases, with 8 bases between. This CDR3 has 15 residues. Looked up from germline, CDR1 is SGDLS and CDR2 is YYNGEE. The CDR3 region has the DNA TGTGCCAGCAGCGTACAGGCGAGCTCCTACAATGAGCAGTTCTTC. As protein: CASSVQASSYNEQFF.

This chain links TRBV7-2 with TRBJ2-3; TRBD2 matches at 7 bases. Germline V CDR1 and CDR2: SGHTA, FQGNSA. Trimming removed 5 bases from V and 1 base from J; junction bases left unmatched: 9. This CDR3 contains 16 residues. The CDR3 DNA sequence: TGTGCCAGCAGCCCCCTCGGGGGGAGAGGCACAGATACGCAGTATTTT. As protein: CASSPLGGRGTDTQYF.

The chain couples TRBV10-3 to TRBJ2-1; TRBD2 matches at 12 bases. The CDR3 covers 15 residues. The junction had 12 bases not matched to a gene; V was cut back by 10 bases and J by 8 bases. CDR1 is ENHRY and CDR2 is SYGVKD in the germline V gene. The CDR3 DNA reads as TGTGCCACGAGACTAGCGGGAGCCACTCTCGATGAGCAGTTCTTC. It codes for CATRLAGATLDEQFF.

This clone was seen only a few times. The rearrangement links TRBV30 to TRBJ1-2; D not resolved. This CDR3 spans 14 amino acids. Germline-derived CDR1 and CDR2 are GTSNPN and SVGIG (reference sequence). Trimming pared 0 bases from V and 2 bases from J, leaving 10 bases between. The CDR3 region is CAWSVVGRNYGYTF. The CDR3 DNA reads as TGTGCCTGGAGTGTAGTAGGACGGAACTATGGCTACACCTTC.

The rearrangement links TRBV15 to TRBJ1-2; no firm D call. In germline, CDR1 is LNHNV, CDR2 YYDKDF (reference sequence). Trimming stripped 7 bases from V and 7 bases from J, with 16 bases between. The CDR3 length is 13 residues. The CDR3 loop is CATTQERGGGYTF. The CDR3 region has the DNA TGTGCCACCACCCAGGAGAGAGGAGGTGGCTACACCTTC.

The gene calls are TRBV5-1 and TRBJ2-5; D is uncertain. The CDR3 has 11 amino acids. V shed 2 bases and J shed 5 bases, with 4 bases lying between them. Germline V gene sequence: CDR1 SGHRS, CDR2 YFSETQ. Here the CDR3 reads CASSFHETQYF. As DNA, the CDR3 is TGCGCCAGCAGCTTCCACGAGACCCAGTACTTC.

This clone was counted a single time. V is TRBV7-3 and J is TRBJ2-3; D is unclear. This CDR3 has 12 amino acids. The germline V gene has CDR1 SGHTA and CDR2 FQGTGA. V was pared by 3 bases and J by 5 bases, with 6 bases between. CDR3: CASSFGLDTQYF. CDR3 nucleotides: TGTGCCAGCAGCTTCGGTCTAGATACGCAGTATTTT.

This chain uses TRBV9 with TRBJ2-3; TRBD2 might be the D (6 bases). V lost 2 bases and J lost 0, with 10 bases in between. Germline CDR1 and CDR2: SGDLS and YYNGEE. The CDR3 has 15 residues. The CDR3 DNA follows: TGTGCCAGCAGCGTCATAGCGGTTAGCACAGATACGCAGTATTTT. It translates to CASSVIAVSTDTQYF.

The chain carries TRBV30 and TRBJ2-5; D remains ambiguous. Trimming took 1 base from V and 4 from J, leaving 10 bases between them. Germline V gene data show CDR1 as GTSNPN and CDR2 as SVGIG (reference sequence). The CDR3 spans 13 residues. The CDR3 nucleotides are TGTGCCTGGAGTGAAGGGATGAGAGAGACCCAGTACTTC. Its protein is CAWSEGMRETQYF.

The sample holds a few counts of this clone. The rearrangement uses TRBV25-1 and TRBJ2-1, with D maybe TRBD1 (6 bases). The germline CDR1 and CDR2 sequences are MGHDK and SYGVNS. Trimming took 5 bases from V and 3 from J, leaving 14 bases between them. The CDR3 covers 15 residues. CDR3 DNA: TGTGCCAGCAGTTCAGTTGGGGGCGGCTACAATGAGCAGTTCTTC. As protein: CASSSVGGGYNEQFF.